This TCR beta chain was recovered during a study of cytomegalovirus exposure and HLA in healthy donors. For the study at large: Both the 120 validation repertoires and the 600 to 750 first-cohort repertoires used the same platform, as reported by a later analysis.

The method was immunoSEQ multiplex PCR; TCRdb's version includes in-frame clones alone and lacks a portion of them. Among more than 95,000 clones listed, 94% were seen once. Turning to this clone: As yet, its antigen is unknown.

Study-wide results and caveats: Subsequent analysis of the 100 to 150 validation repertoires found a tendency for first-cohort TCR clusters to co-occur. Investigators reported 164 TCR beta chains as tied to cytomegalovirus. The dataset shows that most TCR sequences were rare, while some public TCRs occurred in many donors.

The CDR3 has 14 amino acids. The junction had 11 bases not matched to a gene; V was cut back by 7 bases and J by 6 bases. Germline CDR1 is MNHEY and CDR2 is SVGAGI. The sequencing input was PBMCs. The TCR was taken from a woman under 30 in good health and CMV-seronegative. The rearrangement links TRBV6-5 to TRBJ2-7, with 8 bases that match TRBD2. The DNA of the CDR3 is TGTGCCAGCACCAAATGGGGCCGGGGGGGCGAGCAGTACTTC. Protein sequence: CASTKWGRGGEQYF.